The present entry profiles one T cell receptor (beta chain) with its context. These data come from a study of sequential checkpoint blockade in melanoma. Study details: After both sequences, patients received maintenance nivolumab.

There are 15 residues in the CDR3. Trimming removed 1 base from V and 3 bases from J; junction bases left unmatched: 3. In germline, CDR1 is MNHNY, CDR2 SVGAGI (reference sequence). Stated treatment: randomized to nivolumab then ipilimumab (arm A) or the reverse (arm B). Here immunoSEQ multiplex PCR was the method, and the copy in TCRdb shows in-frame clones only, minus some. Of 12,000 or so clones in the sample, around 83% were seen once. V usage is TRBV6-6 and J usage is TRBJ2-1, with 7 positions matching TRBD1. This TCR was sampled from a human donor with melanoma. The sequenced sample was CD8+ T cells sorted from blood (inferred from file names), obtained from a patient given nivolumab and ipilimumab in sequence. CDR3 loop: CASSYWGTDYNEQFF. The CDR3 nucleotides are TGTGCCAGCAGTTACTGGGGGACAGACTACAATGAGCAGTTCTTC.